These T cell receptor beta chains were read from a single sample in a study of blood T cell repertoires in COVID-19. The protocol was immunoSEQ multiplex PCR, while the TCRdb copy is restricted to in-frame clones and leaves out a portion. The repertoire holds around 190,000 clones, with 87% as singletons. Sequencing used PBMCs or T cells enriched from blood (not recorded which). The source is a man aged 18 to 35 with acute COVID-19. CDR3s include the opening cysteine and the closing phenylalanine or tryptophan. The D gene is left open where the match is weak. A row's size may be missing; if present it is once, few, many or a size class.

j_call v_call clone_size d_call cdr3_nt cdr3_aa
TRBJ2-3 TRBV29-1 . TRBD2 TGCAGCTATAAACTAGCGGGAGGCACAGATACGCAGTATTTT CSYKLAGGTDTQYF
TRBJ2-3 TRBV27 . TRBD2 TGTGCCAGCCCCGGACCGGGAGGCGGTACGCAGTATTTT CASPGPGGGTQYF
TRBJ2-1 TRBV27 few TRBD1 TGTGCCAGCAGTTCAATAGGGGGCTTTGGGACCTACAATGAGCAGTTCTTC CASSSIGGFGTYNEQFF
TRBJ2-3 TRBV27 . . TGTGCCAGCAGTTCCCGTTCTAGCTCCCCCGGAGATACGCAGTATTTT CASSSRSSSPGDTQYF
TRBJ2-5 TRBV5-4 . TRBD2 TGTGCCAGCTCCTTGGCCGGGGGGAGAGAGACCCAGTACTTC CASSLAGGRETQYF
TRBJ2-1 TRBV24-1 . . TGTGCCACCAGTGAGGAGGAGAGGAATGAGCAGTTCTTC CATSEEERNEQFF
TRBJ1-2 TRBV7-6 . . TGTGCCAGCAGCTTAGCGGAGACCCGAGAATATGGCTACACCTTC CASSLAETREYGYTF
TRBJ2-5 TRBV7-2 . TRBD2 TGTGCCAGCAGCTTGTCTAGCGGGGTCCAGGAGACCCAGTACTTC CASSLSSGVQETQYF
TRBJ2-1 TRBV12-5 . TRBD2 TGTGCTAGTGGTTTGATGGGCGGGAGGGGTAATGAGCAGTTCTTC CASGLMGGRGNEQFF
TRBJ1-1 TRBV5-1 . TRBD1 TGCGCCAGCAGCACACAGGGGGTAGGCACTGAAGCTTTCTTT CASSTQGVGTEAFF
TRBJ2-1 TRBV2 once TRBD1 TGTGCCAGCATTCAGACAGGGGGCTCCTACAATGAGCAGTTCTTC CASIQTGGSYNEQFF
TRBJ1-5 TRBV25-1 . . TGTGCCAGCGCGCAGGGTGCGGGGGATCAGCCCCAGCATTTT CASAQGAGDQPQHF
TRBJ1-6 TRBV19 . TRBD1 TGTGCCAGTACCCGGACAGGGGCTTTTAATAATTCACCCCTCCACTTT CASTRTGAFNNSPLHF
TRBJ2-1 TRBV6-2/TRBV6-3 . TRBD2 TGTGCCAGCAGTCCGACTAGCGGCAACTACAATGAGCAGTTCTTC CASSPTSGNYNEQFF
TRBJ1-1 TRBV5-6 once . TGTGCCAGCAGCTTGTATAGAGCTGAAGCTTTCTTT CASSLYRAEAFF
TRBJ1-6 TRBV15 once . TGTGCCACCAGCAGACAGTCCAGGGGTTCACCCCTCCACTTT CATSRQSRGSPLHF
TRBJ2-1 TRBV29-1 . TRBD1 TGCAGCGTTGAGGGGGACAGTAACAATGAGCAGTTCTTC CSVEGDSNNEQFF
TRBJ1-5 TRBV12-5 . . TGTGCTAGTGGCCCGGACAGTAGGGTCAATCAGCCCCAGCATTTT CASGPDSRVNQPQHF
TRBJ2-1 TRBV7-8 . . TGTGCCAGCAGCTTAGAGGGCGGGACCCTCCTCAATGAGCAGTTCTTC CASSLEGGTLLNEQFF
TRBJ1-5 TRBV27 . . TGTGCCAGCAGTCCAAAACAGGATTGGAGCAATCAGCCCCAGCATTTT CASSPKQDWSNQPQHF
TRBJ2-1 TRBV5-1 . TRBD2 TGCGCCAGCAGCTTGACTAGCGGGAGTGAGAATGAGCAGTTCTTC CASSLTSGSENEQFF
TRBJ1-1 TRBV3-1/TRBV3-2 . . TGTGCCAGCGAACTGAGGGGGGGGAACACTGAAGCTTTCTTT CASELRGGNTEAFF
TRBJ2-1 TRBV4-1 . TRBD2 TGCGCCAGCAGCCCGGGGGTACTAGCGGGAGTAACAAATGAGCAGTTCTTC CASSPGVLAGVTNEQFF
TRBJ1-3 TRBV11-3 . . TGTGCCAGCAGCTTAACAGGGTCTGGAAACACCATATATTTT CASSLTGSGNTIYF
TRBJ2-1 TRBV13 . . TGTGCCAGCAGTCTACCCCTACGGAATGAGCAGTTCTTC CASSLPLRNEQFF
TRBJ1-2 TRBV28 . . TGTGCCAGCAGTTCCCTTAACTATGGCTACACCTTC CASSSLNYGYTF
TRBJ1-1 TRBV4-1 . . TGCGCCAGCAGCCAAGAACGGGGGGCCACAGGGAACACTGAAGCTTTCTTT CASSQERGATGNTEAFF
TRBJ2-7 TRBV11-2 . . TGTGCCAGCAGCGTAGGCCCTCTAGAGTCCCTCGACGAGCAGTACTTC CASSVGPLESLDEQYF
TRBJ1-4 TRBV7-7 . . TGTGCTAGCAGCTTAGGGCAGGCTCGGGGAGAAAAACTGTTTTTT CASSLGQARGEKLFF
TRBJ1-5 TRBV19 . . TGTGCCAGTAGTATAGAGACTTGGGGCCCGCCTCTCAATCAGCCCCAGCATTTT CASSIETWGPPLNQPQHF
TRBJ2-1 TRBV7-6 . TRBD2 TGTGCCAGCAGCCTCCTAGCGGGAGGGCCTTCCTACAATGAGCAGTTCTTC CASSLLAGGPSYNEQFF
TRBJ1-4 TRBV30 . . TGTGCCTGGAGTGCGAGGGTAGGAGCTAATGAAAAACTGTTTTTT CAWSARVGANEKLFF
TRBJ2-7 TRBV29-1 . TRBD2 TGCAGCGTTGAAGATCTGAGCGGGAACCTATACGAGCAGTACTTC CSVEDLSGNLYEQYF
TRBJ2-2 TRBV6-6 . TRBD1 TGTGCCAGCTCGACAGGGGCGGACACCGGGGAGCTGTTTTTT CASSTGADTGELFF
TRBJ2-5 TRBV7-9 . TRBD2 TGTGCCAGCAGCCTCCTGACTAGCGGGGCCGAGACCCAGTACTTC CASSLLTSGAETQYF
TRBJ2-3 TRBV25-1 . . TGTGCCAGCAGTGCCGTCTCAGATACGCAGTATTTT CASSAVSDTQYF
TRBJ2-1 TRBV28 . . TGTGCCAGCAGTTTATCTACGCTTGAGCAGTTCTTC CASSLSTLEQFF
TRBJ2-1 TRBV29-1 once TRBD1 TGCAGCGTGCCCGGGACAGGGGGCCATGAGCAGTTCTTC CSVPGTGGHEQFF
TRBJ2-7 TRBV6-2/TRBV6-3 once TRBD1 TGTGCCAGCAGTCCCCCGGGACAGGAACTCTACGAGCAGTACTTC CASSPPGQELYEQYF
TRBJ2-7 TRBV30 . TRBD2 TGTGCCTGGTCCGGACTAGCGGGAGGCTCCTACGAGCAGTACTTC CAWSGLAGGSYEQYF
TRBJ2-1 TRBV6-6 . TRBD2 TGTGCCAGCAGTTACATGGGGACTAGCGACAATGAGCAGTTCTTC CASSYMGTSDNEQFF
TRBJ1-5 TRBV5-1 . . TGCGCCAGCAGCCTGGGTGAGAGCAATCAGCCCCAGCATTTT CASSLGESNQPQHF
TRBJ2-7 TRBV3-1/TRBV3-2 once TRBD1 TGTGCCAGCAGCCGCGAGACAGGGGACGAGCAGTACTTC CASSRETGDEQYF
TRBJ1-1 TRBV29-1 . . TGCAGCGTTGAGCAGGTGAACACTGAAGCTTTCTTT CSVEQVNTEAFF
TRBJ2-3 TRBV25-1 . TRBD2 TGTGCCAGCAGTGAATTGACGGGAGGACGTGCAGATACGCAGTATTTT CASSELTGGRADTQYF
TRBJ2-1 TRBV7-9 . . TGTGCCAGCAGCTCCTCTTTGTACAGCGGGCCCTACAATGAGCAGTTCTTC CASSSSLYSGPYNEQFF
TRBJ1-3 TRBV11-2 . . TGTGCCAGCAGCTTAGAGGCAGGGGGAAACACCATATATTTT CASSLEAGGNTIYF
TRBJ2-7 TRBV5-1 . . TGCGCCAGCAGCTTCCCACAGGGAGCTCCCCTCTCCTACGAGCAGTACTTC CASSFPQGAPLSYEQYF
TRBJ2-1 TRBV19 few . TGTGCCAGTAGTATAGATTTAATAGGAGACAATGAGCAGTTCTTC CASSIDLIGDNEQFF
TRBJ1-2 TRBV28 . . TGTGCCAGCAGGGCCCATGGGGCGAACTATGGCTACACCTTC CASRAHGANYGYTF
TRBJ1-6 TRBV7-2 . TRBD1 TGTGCCAGCAGCTTATACAGGGGTAAGGATTCACCCCTCCACTTT CASSLYRGKDSPLHF
TRBJ1-1 TRBV10-3 . . TGTGCCATCAGTGAGTCTGACGGGAGAGCTTTCTTT CAISESDGRAFF
TRBJ2-1 TRBV4-1 few . TGCGCCAGCAGCCAAGCCACCTCGGGATTCGACAATGAGCAGTTCTTC CASSQATSGFDNEQFF
TRBJ1-2 TRBV27 . TRBD1 TGTGCCAGCAGTCCGGGGACAGGGAACCCTGTCACCTTC CASSPGTGNPVTF
TRBJ2-2 TRBV2 . TRBD1 TGTGCCAGCATCCGGGACAGACAGAACACCGGGGAGCTGTTTTTT CASIRDRQNTGELFF
TRBJ1-1 TRBV27 . . TGTGCCAGCAGTTTGTCGAGGGAAATGGGAAACACTGAAGCTTTCTTT CASSLSREMGNTEAFF
TRBJ1-1 TRBV27 . . TGTGCCAGCAGCTCGGGACTTCCTGAAGCTTTCTTT CASSSGLPEAFF